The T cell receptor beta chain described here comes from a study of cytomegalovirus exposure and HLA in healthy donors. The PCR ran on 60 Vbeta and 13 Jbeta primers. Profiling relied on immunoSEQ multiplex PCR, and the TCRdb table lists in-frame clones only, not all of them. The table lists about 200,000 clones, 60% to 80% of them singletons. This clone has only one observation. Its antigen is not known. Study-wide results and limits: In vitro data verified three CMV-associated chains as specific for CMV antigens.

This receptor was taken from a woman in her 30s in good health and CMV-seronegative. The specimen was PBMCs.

The CDR3 DNA is TGTGCCAGCAGCCGGGACAGGGACTACGAGCAGTACTTC. It encodes CASSRDRDYEQYF. The rearrangement uses TRBV9 and TRBJ2-7; TRBD1 agrees at 9 bases. CDR1 and CDR2 from the germline V gene are SGDLS and YYNGEE. Unmatched junction bases numbered 2, after V lost 4 bases and J lost 3 bases. CDR3 length: 13 residues.